Shown below are 18 T cell receptor beta chains from a single sample sequenced in a study of CD8 T cells in ankylosing spondylitis. MiXCR, run by TCRdb on the 5' RACE reads, gives a single entry per CDR3 protein. The table records 200,000 to 250,000 distinct CDR3 sequences, roughly 10% of them present only once. Sequenced: blood, either unsorted or a sorted T cell fraction (not recorded which). The receptors shown here come from a male donor with ankylosing spondylitis or in good health (not recorded which).

There are many counts of this clonotype. The chain has TRBV12-5 and TRBJ1-1, with D possibly TRBD1 on 5 matching bases. The CDR3 is 15 amino acids. Germline loops: CDR1 LGHNT, CDR2 FRNRAP. V dropped 2 bases and J dropped 7 bases, with 17 bases sitting between them. Written as DNA, the CDR3 is TGTGCTAGTGGTTTGCCCGGGACCCGTGATGATGAAGCTTTCTTT. Protein product: CASGLPGTRDDEAFF. The whole variable domain, remainder taken from reference TRBV12-5 and TRBJ1-1, is DARVTQTPRHKVTEMGQEVTMRCQPILGHNTVFWYRQTMMQGLELLAYFRNRAPLDDSGMPKDRFSAEMPDATLATLKIQPSEPRDSAVYFCASGLPGTRDDEAFFGQGTRLTVV.

A word on this clonotype: Given a much more abundant clone one base away, this may be a read error. V usage is TRBV3-1 and J usage is TRBJ2-1; 9 nucleotides align to TRBD1. This CDR3 region has 15 residues. V lost 4 bases to trimming and J lost 8 bases; unmatched junction nucleotides: 9. Germline-derived CDR1 and CDR2 are LGHDT and YNNKEL (reference sequence). The CDR3 is CASSPQVDRGDEQFF. The CDR3 nucleotides are TGTGCCAGCAGCCCGCAAGTCGACAGGGGGGATGAGCAGTTCTTC.

This clonotype was counted ten times or more. The genes are TRBV5-1 and TRBJ2-1, with D perhaps matching TRBD2 (5 bases). The CDR3 covers 15 residues. Looked up from germline, CDR1 is SGHRS and CDR2 is YFSETQ. Deletions cut 5 bases from V and 7 bases from J, with 19 bases between. The CDR3 is CASRTGLPWANEQFF. The CDR3 DNA reads as TGCGCCAGCAGGACTGGACTGCCCTGGGCGAATGAGCAGTTCTTC.

This clonotype has ten or more counts. This sequence joins TRBV30 and TRBJ2-5, with D possibly being TRBD1 (6 bases). Trimming cost V 0 bases and J 4 bases, with 15 bases left between them. This CDR3 region has 15 residues. In germline, CDR1 is GTSNPN, CDR2 SVGIG (reference sequence). CDR3 in amino acids: CAWSVGQGQGETQYF. CDR3 sequence (DNA): TGTGCCTGGAGTGTTGGGCAGGGGCAGGGAGAGACCCAGTACTTC.

The chain carries TRBV20-1 and TRBJ1-6; D ambiguous. Trimming shortened V by 5 bases and J by 1 base, and 15 bases separated the two germline ends. The CDR3 runs to 16 residues. Germline CDR1 is DFQATT and CDR2 is SNEGSKA (reference sequence). The CDR3 region has the DNA TGCAGTGCTCAGAACCCCGGGGAGTCCTATAATTCACCCCTCCACTTT. Translated, it gives CSAQNPGESYNSPLHF.

The chain couples TRBV2 to TRBJ1-1; D unresolved. With 8 bases removed from V and 4 bases from J, the gap between germline ends came to 14 bases. The germline V gene has CDR1 SNHLY and CDR2 FYNNEI. The CDR3 sequence is 13 residues long. CDR3 in DNA: TGTGCCAGCGGCAGAGACTTAAGCACTGAAGCTTTCTTT. Translation gives CASGRDLSTEAFF.

This clonotype was counted once. This sequence joins TRBV11-3 and TRBJ1-5; D remains ambiguous. V dropped 5 bases and J dropped 1 base, with 9 bases sitting between them. The CDR3 length is 14 residues. The germline V gene has CDR1 SGHNT and CDR2 YENEEA. CDR3 bases: TGTGCCAGCAGCCAGAGCCCCAGCAATCAGCCCCAGCATTTT. It codes for CASSQSPSNQPQHF.

This clonotype has more than one count but fewer than ten. The rearrangement links TRBV20-1 to TRBJ2-3, with 8 bases fitting TRBD1. J lost 2 bases, V lost 6 bases, and 19 bases had no gene match. This CDR3 has 18 residues. Germline-derived CDR1 and CDR2 are DFQATT and SNEGSKA (reference sequence). The CDR3 nucleotides read TGCAGTGCCGACCAGACCCAATCCCCGGGACAGGACACAGATACGCAGTATTTT. Translated: CSADQTQSPGQDTDTQYF.

This clonotype has only a few counts. This sequence joins TRBV20-1 and TRBJ2-3; 11 positions match TRBD2. Per the germline V gene, CDR1 is DFQATT and CDR2 is SNEGSKA (reference sequence). Losses at the gene ends were 3 bases for V and 0 bases for J; bases not matched to a gene: 2. The CDR3 loop spans 15 amino acids. CDR3 sequence (DNA): TGCAGTGCTAGTAGCGGGGGGGCGAGCACAGATACGCAGTATTTT. It specifies CSASSGGASTDTQYF.

This clonotype was recorded at least ten times. The rearrangement uses TRBV6-5 and TRBJ1-4; a possible D gene is TRBD1 (6 bases). The germline V gene has CDR1 MNHEY and CDR2 SVGAGI. The CDR3 contains 17 residues. V lost 2 bases and J lost 5, with 18 bases in between. CDR3 nucleotides: TGTGCCAGCAGTTACGCCCCTCAGACAGGACCGAATGAAAAACTGTTTTTT. Translation gives CASSYAPQTGPNEKLFF.

This clonotype was picked up many times. The chain has TRBV13 and TRBJ2-7; D assignment may be TRBD1 or TRBD2 (5 bases each). The CDR3 has 17 residues. Germline loops: CDR1 PRHDT, CDR2 FYEKMQ (reference sequence). V lost 3 bases, J lost 2 bases, and 20 bases lay in between. CDR3 nucleotides: TGTGCCAGCAGCTTTAAGTATCTGGGGACGGCGGCCTACGAGCAGTACTTC. Translation gives CASSFKYLGTAAYEQYF.

This clonotype came up many times. The chain has TRBV12-3 or TRBV12-4 and TRBJ1-1; unclear D gene. CDR3 size: 12 residues. With 6 bases removed from V and 9 bases from J, the gap between germline ends came to 14 bases. CDR3 sequence: CASSFQVDQAFF. The DNA for the CDR3 is TGTGCCAGCAGCTTCCAGGTAGACCAAGCTTTCTTT.

This clonotype was seen many times. The chain carries TRBV12-3 or TRBV12-4 and TRBJ1-1; D is possibly TRBD1 (6 bases). V lost 10 bases, J lost 6 bases, and 24 bases lay in between. CDR3 length equals 15 residues. As DNA, the CDR3 is TGTGCCATCCAACCGGGGGACAACTACCACCCTGAAGCTTTCTTT. Protein product: CAIQPGDNYHPEAFF.

In its sample, this clonotype was seen many times. The rearrangement uses TRBV14 and TRBJ1-1; D is perhaps TRBD1 (5 bases). CDR1 SGHDN and CDR2 FVKESK come from the germline V gene. This CDR3 spans 13 amino acids. With 4 bases removed from V and 5 bases from J, the gap between germline ends came to 11 bases. In nucleotides, the CDR3 is TGTGCCAGCAGCCTCCCAGGGCGGACTGAAGCTTTCTTT. Translating it yields CASSLPGRTEAFF. Full variable domain (missing parts from reference TRBV14 and TRBJ1-1): EAGVTQFPSHSVIEKGQTVTLRCDPISGHDNLYWYRRVMGKEIKFLLHFVKESKQDESGMPNNRFLAERTGGTYSTLKVQPAELEDSGVYFCASSLPGRTEAFFGQGTRLTVV.

This clonotype was seen many times. The rearrangement joins TRBV5-1 to TRBJ1-1; D possibly corresponds to TRBD1 (6 bases). CDR1 and CDR2 from the germline V gene are SGHRS and YFSETQ. V lost 1 base, J lost 0 bases, and 13 bases lay in between. CDR3 length equals 16 residues. CDR3 sequence reads: CASSLLSGQLNTEAFF. The CDR3 nucleotides read TGCGCCAGCAGCTTGCTTTCTGGACAGCTGAACACTGAAGCTTTCTTT.

This clonotype has at least ten counts. This sequence joins TRBV20-1 and TRBJ2-3; perhaps D is TRBD1 or TRBD2 (5 bases each). The V gene's germline CDR1 is DFQATT and CDR2 SNEGSKA (reference sequence). CDR3 size: 14 residues. The germline V and J ends were trimmed by 3 bases and 3 bases, with 13 bases remaining between them. The CDR3 sequence: CSARGPTGTDTQYF. The DNA of the CDR3 is TGCAGTGCTAGGGGACCGACGGGTACAGATACGCAGTATTTT.

This clonotype was seen repeatedly, ten times or more. The chain links TRBV3-1 to TRBJ2-2; 8 positions match TRBD2. This CDR3 has 16 amino acids. Per germline, CDR1 LGHDT and CDR2 YNNKEL (reference sequence). The junction had 8 bases not matched to a gene; V was cut back by 4 bases and J by 4 bases. The CDR3 nucleotides read TGTGCCAGCAGCCCCGTTTCGGGAGGGGCCACCGGGGAGCTGTTTTTT. Residues: CASSPVSGGATGELFF.

This clonotype showed up many times. The chain uses TRBV12-3 or TRBV12-4 and TRBJ1-2, with D hard to call. V dropped 6 bases and J dropped 5 bases, with 10 bases sitting between them. This CDR3 is built from 12 residues. The CDR3 DNA is TGTGCCAGCAGAGGCGGGCCGTATGGCTACACCTTC. Protein sequence: CASRGGPYGYTF.